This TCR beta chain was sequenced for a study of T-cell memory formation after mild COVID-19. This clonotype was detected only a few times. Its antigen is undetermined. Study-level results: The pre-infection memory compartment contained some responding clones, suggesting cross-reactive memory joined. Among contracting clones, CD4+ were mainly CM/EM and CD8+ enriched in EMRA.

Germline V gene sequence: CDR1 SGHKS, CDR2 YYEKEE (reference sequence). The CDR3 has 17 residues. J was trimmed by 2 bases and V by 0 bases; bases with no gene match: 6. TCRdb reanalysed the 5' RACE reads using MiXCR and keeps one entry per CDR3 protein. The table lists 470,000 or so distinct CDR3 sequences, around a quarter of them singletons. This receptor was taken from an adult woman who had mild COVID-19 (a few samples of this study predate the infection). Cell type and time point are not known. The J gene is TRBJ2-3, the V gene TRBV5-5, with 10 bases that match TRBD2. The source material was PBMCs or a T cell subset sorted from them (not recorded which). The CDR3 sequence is CASSLGGSGGATDTQYF. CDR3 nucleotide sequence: TGTGCCAGCAGCTTGGGCGGGAGCGGGGGGGCCACAGATACGCAGTATTTT.